Included here is one T cell receptor (beta chain) sequence, with context. TCR beta chains were sequenced at survey level with immunoSEQ. Sequencing was performed with immunoSEQ multiplex PCR; in TCRdb, only in-frame clones are kept and a portion is missing. Of tens of thousands of clones in the sample, about 94% are singletons; the top ten hold roughly 4.5%. Sequencing was done on a sample of PBMCs. The receptor's source is a man aged 35-49 years with rheumatoid arthritis.

This chain's CDR3 is CASSVPGDTEAFF. Written as DNA, the CDR3 is TGTGCCAGCAGTGTTCCAGGGGACACTGAAGCTTTCTTT. The genes are TRBV25-1 and TRBJ1-1; TRBD1 is a possible D gene (6 bases). The germline CDR1 and CDR2 sequences are MGHDK and SYGVNS. The CDR3 has 13 residues. Trimming stripped 4 bases from V and 3 bases from J, with 9 bases between.